These T cell receptor beta chains were read from a single sample in a study of CD8 T cells in ankylosing spondylitis. TCRdb processed the 5' RACE reads anew with MiXCR; each CDR3 protein has one entry. This sample has almost 250,000 distinct CDR3 sequences, with roughly 32% found just once. The sequenced sample consisted of blood, either unsorted or a sorted T cell fraction (not recorded which). The source is a male donor with ankylosing spondylitis or in good health (not recorded which). Each CDR3 is given with its conserved first and last residue. D genes are given only for firm matches. Clone size, where shown, is once, few, many, or a class for clones that have expanded.

j_gene,abundance,v_gene,d_gene,CDR3nt,CDR3aa
TRBJ2-7,-,TRBV4-1,-,TGCGCCAGCAGCCAGGGACCCGGATTGACCTACGAGCAGTACTTC,CASSQGPGLTYEQYF
TRBJ2-2,-,TRBV7-3,TRBD1,TGTGCCAGCAGCCCCCGCCCGGGGACAGCGAACACCGGGGAGCTGTTTTTT,CASSPRPGTANTGELFF
TRBJ2-5,-,TRBV5-5,-,TGTGCCAGCAGCTTTGGGAGGTCGGAGACCCAGTACTTC,CASSFGRSETQYF
TRBJ2-7,-,TRBV27,-,TGTGCCAGCAGTTTCCTCCTTGGGGGCTCCTACGAGCAGTACTTC,CASSFLLGGSYEQYF
TRBJ2-1,few,TRBV29-1,-,TGCAGCGTCCAGGGGCGGGGGACGTACAATGAGCAGTTCTTC,CSVQGRGTYNEQFF
TRBJ1-5,-,TRBV27,-,TGTGCCAGCAGTTTACTAGGGACAAGTAGCAATCAGCCCCAGCATTTT,CASSLLGTSSNQPQHF
TRBJ2-5,-,TRBV20-1,-,TGCAGTGCTTACCCTGGGGGTGAAGAGACCCAGTACTTC,CSAYPGGEETQYF
TRBJ2-7,-,TRBV20-1,TRBD2,TGCAGTGCAAGAAGCGGGGACCCCTACGAGCAGTACTTC,CSARSGDPYEQYF
TRBJ2-7,few,TRBV12-3/TRBV12-4,-,TGTGCCAGCAGTCCCAACAGGGTCGAGCAGTACTTC,CASSPNRVEQYF
TRBJ1-2,few,TRBV6-5,TRBD1,TGTGCCAGCAGTTACGACGGGACAGGGGAGTACTATGGCTACACCTTC,CASSYDGTGEYYGYTF
TRBJ2-5,-,TRBV9,TRBD2,TGTGCCAGCAGCGGGGAGGGTCAGACCCAGTACTTC,CASSGEGQTQYF
TRBJ2-3,-,TRBV5-4,TRBD2,TGTGCCAGCAGCTTGTTCCAGGGACTAGCGAGAGATACGCAGTATTTT,CASSLFQGLARDTQYF
TRBJ2-7,-,TRBV27,-,TGTGCCAGCAGTTTATCGTTCGGGAACGAGCAGTACTTC,CASSLSFGNEQYF
TRBJ2-1,few,TRBV20-1,-,TGCAGTGCGGGCGGCCTCTTGACCTTGAAGAATGAGCAGTTCTTC,CSAGGLLTLKNEQFF
TRBJ1-5,-,TRBV4-1,-,TGCGCCAGCAGCCAGACAGACAGCTCGGGACAGCCCCAGCATTTT,CASSQTDSSGQPQHF
TRBJ2-7,few,TRBV20-1,TRBD2,TGCAGTGCTAAGGGAAAGCGGGACTACGAGCAGTACTTC,CSAKGKRDYEQYF
TRBJ1-1,few,TRBV20-1,-,TGCAGTGCTTGGGGAGGGGCCCTAACATTTAACACTGAAGCTTTCTTT,CSAWGGALTFNTEAFF
TRBJ2-3,many,TRBV20-1,-,TGCAGTGCTAGTCTAGGCAGGGTCACAGATACGCAGTATTTT,CSASLGRVTDTQYF
TRBJ2-2,-,TRBV7-3,TRBD1,TGTGCCAGCAGCAAGACAGGGGGCGGGGAGCTGTTTTTT,CASSKTGGGELFF
TRBJ2-1,-,TRBV7-6,TRBD2,TGTGCCAGCAGCCTAACTAGCGGGGGGGCCTGGATCTCCTACAATGAGCAGTTCTTC,CASSLTSGGAWISYNEQFF
TRBJ1-5,few,TRBV5-6,-,TGTGCCAGCAGCTTGGCCAGTGGCAATCAGCCCCAGCATTTT,CASSLASGNQPQHF
TRBJ2-1,-,TRBV5-1,TRBD1,TGCGCCAGCAGCTTACAACCGGGACAGGGGGTGTTCAATGAGCAGTTCTTC,CASSLQPGQGVFNEQFF
TRBJ2-3,-,TRBV6-4,-,TGTGCCAGCAGTGACTCGCGTCAGAGCACAGATACGCAGTATTTT,CASSDSRQSTDTQYF
TRBJ2-3,few,TRBV28,-,TGTGCCAGCAGTTGGGACCAGTATGGTACAGATACGCAGTATTTT,CASSWDQYGTDTQYF